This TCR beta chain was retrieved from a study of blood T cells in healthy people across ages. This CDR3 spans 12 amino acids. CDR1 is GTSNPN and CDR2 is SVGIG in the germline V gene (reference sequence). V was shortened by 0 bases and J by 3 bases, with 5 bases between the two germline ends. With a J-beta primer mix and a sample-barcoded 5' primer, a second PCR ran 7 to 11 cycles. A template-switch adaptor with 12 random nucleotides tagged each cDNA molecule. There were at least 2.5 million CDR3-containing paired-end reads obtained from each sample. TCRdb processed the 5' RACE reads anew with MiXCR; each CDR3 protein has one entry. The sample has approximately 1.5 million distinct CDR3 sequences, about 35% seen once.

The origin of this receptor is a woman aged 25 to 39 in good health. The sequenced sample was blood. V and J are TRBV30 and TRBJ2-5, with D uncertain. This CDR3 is CAWSVIEETQYF. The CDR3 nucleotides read TGTGCCTGGAGTGTAATAGAAGAGACCCAGTACTTC.